Presented here are 24 T cell receptor beta chains from one specimen sequenced in a study of control samples from healthy donors and cancer patients. Assay: immunoSEQ multiplex PCR; the TCRdb copy retains only in-frame clones and omits some. The sample includes roughly 49,000 clones, roughly 92% of them seen just once. The sequenced material came from PBMCs. The origin of the receptors is a man aged 25 to 40 with colorectal cancer.

The chain uses TRBV15 and TRBJ1-1, with D possibly TRBD1 on 5 matching bases. Trimming shortened V by 4 bases and J by 11 bases, and 8 bases separated the two germline ends. Germline values: CDR1 LNHNV, CDR2 YYDKDF (reference sequence). The CDR3 spans 10 residues. The CDR3 here is CATSNRQAFF. In DNA form, the CDR3 reads TGTGCCACCAGCAATAGACAGGCTTTCTTT.

V gene TRBV30 combines with J gene TRBJ1-2; no clear D. There are 13 residues in the CDR3. The germline gives CDR1 GTSNPN, CDR2 SVGIG (reference sequence). The ends were cut back, 1 base at V and 6 bases at J, with 12 bases in the middle. The CDR3 nucleotides read TGTGCCTGGAGTGATCGGTATATGGATGGCTACACCTTC. Residues: CAWSDRYMDGYTF.

This clone was found once. The gene calls are TRBV6-2 or TRBV6-3 and TRBJ2-1, with 15 bases matching TRBD2. J gave up 5 bases and V 6 bases, and 14 bases lay outside the gene matches. Germline CDR1 is MNHEY and CDR2 is SVGEGT. This CDR3 contains 19 residues. The CDR3 spells CASSPGLAGGPRKNNEQFF. The CDR3 DNA follows: TGTGCCAGCAGCCCCGGACTAGCGGGGGGGCCTAGGAAGAACAATGAGCAGTTCTTC.

V gene TRBV30 combines with J gene TRBJ2-1; weak D call: TRBD1 (6 bases). The V end was cut by 3 bases, the J end by 0 bases, with 9 bases between. Germline CDR1 is GTSNPN and CDR2 is SVGIG (reference sequence). CDR3 length: 14 amino acids. The CDR3, as DNA: TGTGCCTGGAGCGGACAGAGCTCCTACAATGAGCAGTTCTTC. It is translated as CAWSGQSSYNEQFF.

This clone was seen a single time. CDR3 sequence reads: CASNLVGGMRGYTF. The CDR3 nucleotides are TGTGCCAGCAATCTCGTTGGGGGGATGCGGGGCTACACCTTC. This chain connects TRBV6-6 to TRBJ1-2, with D maybe TRBD1 (5 bases). The CDR3 spans 14 residues. In germline, CDR1 is MNHNY, CDR2 SVGAGI (reference sequence). V was cut by 7 bases and J by 8 bases, with 20 bases left in between.

The V gene is TRBV6-4, the J gene TRBJ2-1, with D perhaps matching TRBD1 (6 bases). CDR3 length: 14 amino acids. CDR1 and CDR2 from the germline V gene are MRHNA and SNTAGT. With 4 bases removed from V and 5 bases from J, the gap between germline ends came to 12 bases. CDR3 loop: CASSALTGNNEQFF. CDR3 sequence (DNA): TGTGCCAGCAGTGCCCTGACAGGTAACAATGAGCAGTTCTTC.

The chain has TRBV5-4 and TRBJ2-1; no firm D call. The CDR3 is 13 residues long. Trimming stripped 7 bases from V and 6 bases from J, with 14 bases between. CDR1 is SGHNT and CDR2 is YYREEE in the germline V gene (reference sequence). CDR3 sequence reads: CASGFTLGNEQFF. The CDR3 DNA sequence: TGTGCCAGCGGATTCACTCTTGGCAATGAGCAGTTCTTC.

The chain carries TRBV30 and TRBJ2-3, with 7 nucleotides matching TRBD1. The germline gives CDR1 GTSNPN, CDR2 SVGIG (reference sequence). The ends lost 1 base at V and 9 bases at J; junction bases unmatched: 4. This CDR3 region has 12 residues. For the CDR3, the DNA is TGTGCCTGGAGTGAGGGGGCAGGGACGCAGTATTTT. It codes for CAWSEGAGTQYF.

This rearrangement joins TRBV7-8 to TRBJ2-6, with D hard to call. V shed 0 bases and J shed 0 bases, with 6 bases lying between them. CDR1 is SGHVS, CDR2 FQNEAQ, per germline. The CDR3 extends over 16 amino acids. In DNA, the CDR3 is TGTGCCAGCAGCTTAGCGCCCTTCTCTGGGGCCAACGTCCTGACTTTC. It is translated as CASSLAPFSGANVLTF.

This chain connects TRBV21-1 to TRBJ2-5; the table's D call of TRBD2 was not tested on the DNA. TRBV21-1 is a pseudogene. CDR3 length equals 17 residues. The CDR3 DNA is TGTGCCAGCAGCAAAGGCCCCCGGTTGGCGGGGGTAGAGACCCAGTACTTC. Encoded protein: CASSKGPRLAGVETQYF.

The J gene is TRBJ1-6, the V gene TRBV6-6; D gene ambiguous. Trimming took 6 bases from V and 5 from J, leaving 2 bases between them. CDR1 MNHNY and CDR2 SVGAGI come from the germline V gene (reference sequence). The length of the CDR3 is 11 residues. DNA of the CDR3: TGTGCCAGCAGAAATAATTCACCCCTCCACTTT. Translation: CASRNNSPLHF.

The rearrangement joins TRBV12-5 to TRBJ1-6; D may be TRBD1 (5 bases). CDR1 LGHNT and CDR2 FRNRAP come from the germline V gene. V lost 2 bases to trimming and J lost 10 bases, with 12 bases between them. There are 14 residues in the CDR3. The CDR3 is CASGLSGLGSPLHF. In DNA, the CDR3 is TGTGCTAGTGGTTTGTCAGGGCTCGGGTCACCCCTCCACTTT.

The CDR3 region is CASSQDRREQYF. In nucleotides, the CDR3 is TGCGCCAGCAGCCAGGACCGCCGCGAGCAGTACTTC. This chain links TRBV5-1 with TRBJ2-7; no clear D gene. Germline-derived CDR1 and CDR2 are SGHRS and YFSETQ. Trimming removed 4 bases from V and 6 bases from J, with 11 bases in between. This CDR3 has 12 amino acids.

The rearrangement joins TRBV18 to TRBJ1-2; 8 bases are shared with TRBD1. Unmatched junction bases numbered 8, after V lost 3 bases and J lost 8 bases. This CDR3 contains 14 residues. Germline assignment: CDR1 KGHSH and CDR2 LQKENI. The CDR3 loop reads CASSPQQGVGGYTF. CDR3 in DNA: TGTGCCAGCTCACCTCAACAGGGGGTTGGCGGCTACACCTTC.

The rearrangement uses TRBV9 and TRBJ1-1; no firm D call. With 0 bases removed from V and 5 bases from J, the gap between germline ends came to 14 bases. Germline CDR1 SGDLS, CDR2 YYNGEE. This CDR3 has 15 residues. The CDR3: CASSVGGISGTEAFF. The CDR3 nucleotides read TGTGCCAGCAGCGTAGGAGGTATCTCGGGGACTGAAGCTTTCTTT.

V gene TRBV5-4 combines with J gene TRBJ1-1; TRBD1 aligns across 7 bases. The CDR3 has 13 amino acids. V lost 4 bases to trimming and J lost 5 bases; unmatched junction nucleotides: 5. Germline CDR1 and CDR2: SGHNT and YYREEE (reference sequence). The chain's CDR3 is CASSGTQGTEAFF. The CDR3 nucleotides read TGTGCCAGCAGCGGTACACAGGGGACTGAAGCTTTCTTT.

The chain couples TRBV5-1 to TRBJ1-2; TRBD1 is a possible D gene (5 bases). The CDR3 runs 17 residues. Germline assignment: CDR1 SGHRS and CDR2 YFSETQ. V lost 0 bases and J 7 bases, leaving 22 bases between the germline ends. CDR3 protein: CASSLGDGRVGFSGYTF. CDR3 coding DNA: TGCGCCAGCAGCTTGGGTGACGGCAGGGTGGGATTCTCTGGCTACACCTTC.

This chain connects TRBV5-6 to TRBJ2-2; D uncertain. Germline lookup yields CDR1 SGHDT and CDR2 YYEEEE. There are 13 residues in the CDR3. The germline V and J ends were trimmed by 0 bases and 6 bases, with 6 bases remaining between them. The CDR3 bases are TGTGCCAGCAGCTTGGGTAGATCCGGGGAGCTGTTTTTT. It encodes CASSLGRSGELFF.

This chain connects TRBV2 to TRBJ1-5, with D unresolved. V shed 4 bases and J shed 5 bases, with 12 bases lying between them. Per germline, CDR1 SNHLY and CDR2 FYNNEI. The CDR3 length is 14 residues. The CDR3 DNA sequence: TGTGCCAGCAGTGTGGACCCGGGCTATCAGCCCCAGCATTTT. This codes for CASSVDPGYQPQHF.

The chain is built from TRBV29-1 and TRBJ2-1; 9 nucleotides agree with TRBD1. In germline, CDR1 is SQVTM, CDR2 ANQGSEA. V lost 2 bases and J lost 12; bases outside the gene matches: 5. The CDR3 is 12 residues long. The chain's CDR3 is CSVETGGRGQFF. CDR3 nucleotides: TGCAGCGTTGAAACAGGGGGCAGGGGGCAGTTCTTC.

The chain joins TRBV9 to TRBJ1-2; 9 bases line up with TRBD1. Germline trimming cut 0 bases from V and 6 bases from J; bases unmatched to any gene: 3. The V gene's germline CDR1 is SGDLS and CDR2 YYNGEE. The CDR3 is made up of 14 amino acids. The CDR3 protein is CASSVAGQGDGYTF. CDR3 nucleotides: TGTGCCAGCAGCGTAGCGGGACAGGGAGATGGCTACACCTTC.

The chain recombines TRBV23-1 with TRBJ2-7; D is uncertain. TRBV23-1 is an open reading frame whose function is uncertain. CDR3 length equals 14 residues. V was pared by 3 bases and J by 4 bases, with 13 bases between. The CDR3: CASSHSDPAYEQYV. The CDR3 DNA is TGCGCCAGCAGTCATTCGGACCCGGCGTACGAGCAGTACGTC.

This clone was found once. The chain links TRBV6-6 to TRBJ1-4; D is ambiguous. The germline CDR1 and CDR2 sequences are MNHNY and SVGAGI (reference sequence). This CDR3 region has 13 residues. V was trimmed by 7 bases and J by 8 bases, leaving 14 bases between them. CDR3 loop: CASNIWREEKLFF. Here the CDR3 DNA reads TGTGCCAGCAACATATGGAGGGAAGAAAAACTGTTTTTT.

CDR3 region: CASSVETGVTDTQYF. DNA of the CDR3: TGTGCCAGCAGCGTTGAGACAGGGGTCACAGATACGCAGTATTTT. The rearrangement links TRBV9 to TRBJ2-3; 8 bases fit TRBD1. CDR3 length: 15 amino acids. Trimming at V came to 2 bases and at J to 2 bases, leaving 4 bases not matched to a gene. The germline CDR1 and CDR2 sequences are SGDLS and YYNGEE. Looking up the rest from reference TRBV9 and TRBJ2-3 gives the full variable domain: DSGVTQTPKHLITATGQRVTLRCSPRSGDLSVYWYQQSLDQGLQFLIQYYNGEERAKGNILERFSAQQFPDLHSELNLSSLELGDSALYFCASSVETGVTDTQYFGPGTRLTVL.